A single sample gave rise to the 9 T cell receptor beta chains below, sequenced in a study of beta chain features in type 1 diabetes. Expressed TCRB transcripts were sequenced after all isolated RNA was converted to cDNA. Sequencing used immunoSEQ multiplex PCR; TCRdb keeps in-frame clones, though not all of them. Of approximately 400,000 clones in the sample, roughly 16% were seen once. The material sequenced was naive CD4+ T cells from blood. These receptors came from a woman under 30 in good health.

This clone has just a few counts. This chain uses TRBV29-1 with TRBJ2-1, with D maybe TRBD2 (5 bases). The CDR3 has 12 residues. V lost 4 bases, J lost 8 bases, and 12 bases lay in between. Germline assignment: CDR1 SQVTM and CDR2 ANQGSEA. The DNA of the CDR3 is TGCAGCGTTGGTCGGGATAGGGATGAGCAGTTCTTC. This sequence encodes CSVGRDRDEQFF.

This clone was found a few times. V usage is TRBV18 and J usage is TRBJ2-1; TRBD2 aligns across 15 bases. This CDR3 comprises 14 residues. V lost 6 bases, J lost 10 bases, and 4 bases stayed unmatched. The V gene's germline CDR1 is KGHSH and CDR2 LQKENI. CDR3 amino acids: CASSRTSGRDEQFF. CDR3 sequence (DNA): TGTGCCAGCTCGCGGACTAGCGGGAGGGACGAGCAGTTCTTC. Combining the CDR3 with reference TRBV18 and TRBJ2-1 gives the whole variable domain NAGVMQNPRHLVRRRGQEARLRCSPMKGHSHVYWYRQLPEEGLKFMVYLQKENIIDESGMPKERFSAEFPKEGPSILRIQQVVRGDSAAYFCASSRTSGRDEQFFGPGTRLTVL.

CDR3 region: CASSPVVTGDNYGYTF. The DNA for the CDR3 is TGTGCCAGCTCACCAGTGGTTACAGGGGATAACTATGGCTACACCTTC. The rearrangement uses TRBV18 and TRBJ1-2; 7 positions match TRBD1. Germline CDR1 KGHSH, CDR2 LQKENI. The CDR3 consists of 16 residues. The ends lost 2 bases at V and 1 base at J; junction bases unmatched: 7.

This clone was counted a few times. The chain is built from TRBV5-6 and TRBJ1-1, with D perhaps matching TRBD1 (5 bases). Between the trimmed V and J ends, which lost 5 bases and 4 bases, there was a span of 12 bases. Germline CDR1 and CDR2: SGHDT and YYEEEE. CDR3 length: 13 amino acids. CDR3 protein: CASSFDSSTEAFF. Written as DNA, the CDR3 is TGTGCCAGCAGTTTTGACAGTAGCACTGAAGCTTTCTTT.

The chain couples TRBV6-6 to TRBJ2-4; no reliable D call. Germline CDR1 is MNHNY and CDR2 is SVGAGI (reference sequence). V gave up 4 bases and J gave up 6 bases, with 10 bases separating them. The CDR3 extends over 13 amino acids. CDR3 residues: CASSSQASNIQYF. CDR3 bases: TGTGCCAGCAGTTCTCAGGCCTCAAACATTCAGTACTTC.

This chain connects TRBV4-2 to TRBJ2-1, with D perhaps matching TRBD2 (6 bases). Germline V gene data show CDR1 as LGHNA and CDR2 as YNFKEQ. Trimming removed 1 base at V and 4 bases at J, with 11 bases between. This CDR3 is built from 15 residues. In DNA, the CDR3 is TGTGCCAGCAGCCAAGCGGGAGTGCGGTACAATGAGCAGTTCTTC. Translated: CASSQAGVRYNEQFF.

The chain couples TRBV30 to TRBJ1-5; D gene uncertain. The germline V gene has CDR1 GTSNPN and CDR2 SVGIG (reference sequence). V was cut by 3 bases and J by 6 bases, with 12 bases left in between. The CDR3 length is 13 residues. The CDR3 DNA sequence: TGTGCCTGGAGGAACAGTGGGTCTCAGCCCCAGCATTTT. Translation: CAWRNSGSQPQHF.

This clone was detected a few times. This CDR3 reads CASSEASVVDTQYF. The DNA of the CDR3 is TGTGCCAGCAGTGAAGCGTCTGTTGTGGATACGCAGTATTTT. The chain carries TRBV2 and TRBJ2-3; no clear D gene. The CDR3 length is 14 residues. Germline V gene sequence: CDR1 SNHLY, CDR2 FYNNEI. Trimming cost V 0 bases and J 6 bases, with 10 bases left between them. Supplemented by reference TRBV2 and TRBJ2-3, the full variable domain reads EPEVTQTPSHQVTQMGQEVILRCVPISNHLYFYWYRQILGQKVEFLVSFYNNEISEKSEIFDDQFSVERPDGSNFTLKIRSTKLEDSAMYFCASSEASVVDTQYFGPGTRLTVL.

This clone showed up just a few times. This rearrangement joins TRBV30 to TRBJ2-1; weak D call: TRBD2 (5 bases). Germline CDR1 and CDR2: GTSNPN and SVGIG (reference sequence). The germline V and J ends were trimmed by 5 bases and 4 bases, with 15 bases remaining between them. The CDR3 totals 14 residues. The CDR3 DNA follows: TGTGCCTGGGGGAAGGGTGGAGGATACAATGAGCAGTTCTTC. Its protein product is CAWGKGGGYNEQFF.